This is a list of T cell receptor beta chains from one sample in a study of blood T cell repertoires in COVID-19. Generated by immunoSEQ multiplex PCR, the TCRdb table keeps only in-frame clones and is missing some. This sample has around 370,000 clones, with over 70% found just once. Sequencing was carried out using peripheral blood. The receptors originated from a woman between 45 and 65 years old with COVID-19, enrolled during active disease. Both conserved end residues are part of each CDR3. Each record gives: V gene, clone size, D gene, J gene, CDR3 protein, CDR3 DNA. D genes are given only for firm matches. Expanded clones get a size class; other rows say once, few or many, or leave the size out.

TRBV10-1,NA,TRBD1,TRBJ1-1,CASRRRPGTGENTEAFF,TGCGCCAGCCGACGCCGACCCGGGACAGGGGAGAACACTGAAGCTTTCTTT
TRBV24-1,NA,TRBD1,TRBJ2-1,CATSDSGGAYNEQFF,TGTGCCACCAGTGATTCAGGGGGCGCCTACAATGAGCAGTTCTTC
TRBV5-1,NA,TRBD1,TRBJ2-3,CASSLGQGFTDTQYF,TGCGCCAGCAGTTTGGGACAGGGATTCACAGATACGCAGTATTTT
TRBV19,NA,TRBD1,TRBJ1-2,CASSGGQGASGYTF,TGTGCCAGTAGTGGGGGACAGGGGGCAAGTGGCTACACCTTC
TRBV11-3,NA,NA,TRBJ2-1,CASSLGRVGDEQFF,TGTGCCAGCAGCTTAGGGCGGGTCGGGGATGAGCAGTTCTTC
TRBV2,NA,NA,TRBJ1-1,CASSGQMNTEAFF,TGTGCCAGCAGTGGACAGATGAACACTGAAGCTTTCTTT
TRBV27,NA,TRBD2,TRBJ2-1,CASSLSGLAYNEQFF,TGTGCCAGCAGTTTATCCGGACTAGCCTACAATGAGCAGTTCTTC
TRBV11-3,NA,TRBD1,TRBJ1-2,CASSLRFGDSQGYTF,TGTGCCAGCAGCTTAAGATTCGGGGACAGCCAGGGCTACACCTTC
TRBV19,NA,NA,TRBJ1-2,CASTRTERHYGYTF,TGTGCCAGTACCCGGACAGAGCGGCACTATGGCTACACCTTC
TRBV13,few,NA,TRBJ1-3,CASSDPGGGNTIYF,TGTGCCAGCAGCGATCCAGGAGGTGGAAACACCATATATTTT
TRBV29-1,once,NA,TRBJ1-4,CSVSEVGEKLFF,TGCAGCGTTTCGGAGGTGGGGGAAAAACTGTTTTTT
TRBV4-1,NA,TRBD1,TRBJ2-1,CASSQAPGQLYNEQFF,TGCGCCAGCAGCCAGGCTCCGGGACAGCTCTACAATGAGCAGTTCTTC
TRBV6-2/TRBV6-3,NA,TRBD1,TRBJ1-3,CASSGGTGRGNTIYF,TGTGCCAGCAGTGGCGGGACAGGCAGAGGAAACACCATATATTTT
TRBV7-9,once,NA,TRBJ1-5,CASSLGSDQPQHF,TGTGCCAGCAGCTTAGGGTCGGATCAGCCCCAGCATTTT
TRBV7-9,NA,TRBD1,TRBJ1-6,CASMQGEYSPLHF,TGTGCCAGCATGCAGGGGGAATATTCACCCCTCCACTTT
TRBV11-2,NA,TRBD2,TRBJ2-3,CASSLGGGLSTDTQYF,TGTGCCAGCAGCTTAGGGGGGGGACTTAGCACAGATACGCAGTATTTT
TRBV15,NA,TRBD1,TRBJ2-7,CATSRGTGGDLRGQYF,TGTGCCACCAGCAGAGGGACAGGGGGAGATCTCCGTGGGCAGTACTTC
TRBV11-2,NA,NA,TRBJ2-2,CASSLDRFSSNTGELFF,TGTGCCAGCAGCTTAGATCGGTTTTCCTCGAACACCGGGGAGCTGTTTTTT
TRBV13,NA,NA,TRBJ2-5,CASSLDPGLVGQETQYF,TGTGCCAGCAGCTTAGATCCGGGGTTGGTCGGCCAAGAGACCCAGTACTTC
TRBV19,NA,TRBD2,TRBJ2-3,CASSLGLAGGTLTDTQYF,TGTGCCAGTAGTCTTGGACTAGCGGGAGGGACTCTCACAGATACGCAGTATTTT
TRBV30,NA,TRBD2,TRBJ2-1,CAWSSGSHEQFF,TGTGCCTGGAGTAGCGGGAGCCATGAGCAGTTCTTC
TRBV5-5,NA,NA,TRBJ2-5,CASSPWGDRETQYF,TGTGCCAGCAGCCCTTGGGGGGACCGCGAGACCCAGTACTTC
TRBV30,NA,TRBD1,TRBJ1-2,CASSMDRVYGYTF,TGTGCCTCCTCTATGGACAGGGTCTATGGCTACACCTTC
TRBV10-1,NA,NA,TRBJ1-3,CASSGSAGNTIYF,TGCGCCAGCAGTGGATCGGCTGGAAACACCATATATTTT
TRBV5-8,NA,NA,TRBJ1-6,CASSLEGVHSPLHF,TGTGCCAGCAGCTTGGAGGGGGTCCATTCACCCCTCCACTTT
TRBV4-2,NA,NA,TRBJ1-4,CASSQDDWQGKGDEKLFF,TGTGCCAGCAGCCAAGATGATTGGCAGGGGAAGGGAGATGAAAAACTGTTTTTT
TRBV11-3,NA,TRBD2,TRBJ2-1,CASSLLAGGPEQFF,TGTGCCAGCAGCTTATTAGCGGGAGGGCCCGAGCAGTTCTTC
TRBV12-3/TRBV12-4,NA,TRBD1,TRBJ1-4,CASREQGNEKLFF,TGTGCCAGCAGGGAACAGGGGAATGAAAAACTGTTTTTT
TRBV11-2,NA,TRBD2,TRBJ2-7,CASSLTGTSGNYEQYF,TGTGCCAGCAGCTTAACAGGGACTAGCGGGAACTACGAGCAGTACTTC
TRBV5-8,NA,TRBD1,TRBJ2-7,CASSYGQGIGYEQYF,TGTGCCAGCAGCTACGGACAGGGCATCGGGTACGAGCAGTACTTC
TRBV4-1,few,NA,TRBJ1-1,CASRWGHLNTEAFF,TGCGCCAGCCGTTGGGGACACCTGAACACTGAAGCTTTCTTT
TRBV5-1,NA,TRBD2,TRBJ2-7,CASSLGLAGGRYEQYF,TGCGCCAGCAGCCTGGGACTAGCGGGAGGCCGCTACGAGCAGTACTTC
TRBV5-1,NA,NA,TRBJ2-5,CASSLVPGMSETQYF,TGCGCCAGCAGCTTGGTTCCGGGAATGAGCGAGACCCAGTACTTC
TRBV5-4,NA,NA,TRBJ1-1,CASSFSLRGSEEAFF,TGTGCCAGCAGCTTTTCACTCAGGGGCAGTGAGGAAGCTTTCTTT
TRBV30,NA,NA,TRBJ1-1,CAWSEAGHTEAFF,TGTGCCTGGAGTGAAGCAGGCCACACTGAAGCTTTCTTT
TRBV5-1,NA,NA,TRBJ2-6,CASSPQALSGANVLTF,TGCGCCAGCAGCCCCCAGGCGCTCTCTGGGGCCAACGTCCTGACTTTC
TRBV3-1/TRBV3-2,NA,NA,TRBJ1-3,CASSQDVRSSGNTIYF,TGTGCCAGCAGCCAAGACGTACGGAGCTCTGGAAACACCATATATTTT
TRBV19,NA,TRBD1,TRBJ2-1,CASSIDRGGEQFF,TGTGCCAGTAGTATTGACAGGGGAGGTGAGCAGTTCTTC
TRBV2,few,TRBD2,TRBJ2-4,CASRKWTSGSPKNIQYF,TGTGCCAGCAGGAAATGGACTAGCGGGAGTCCCAAAAACATTCAGTACTTC
TRBV2,NA,TRBD1,TRBJ2-7,CASTNIPGQGGEQYF,TGTGCCAGCACCAACATTCCGGGACAGGGGGGGGAGCAGTACTTC
TRBV11-2,NA,TRBD2,TRBJ2-1,CASSPGLAVYNEQFF,TGTGCCAGCAGCCCGGGACTAGCAGTGTACAATGAGCAGTTCTTC
TRBV28,once,TRBD2,TRBJ2-1,CASSLFLSGNGNEQFF,TGTGCCAGCAGTTTATTTCTAAGCGGGAACGGTAATGAGCAGTTCTTC
TRBV7-3,few,TRBD2,TRBJ2-5,CASSPSGRAEETQYF,TGTGCCAGCAGCCCTAGCGGGAGGGCGGAAGAGACCCAGTACTTC
TRBV7-3,NA,NA,TRBJ1-1,CASSPTGGTMNTEAFF,TGTGCCAGCAGCCCTACTGGCGGGACTATGAACACTGAAGCTTTCTTT
TRBV11-2,NA,NA,TRBJ1-4,CASSLPQGIYEKLFF,TGTGCCAGCAGCTTACCTCAGGGCATTTATGAAAAACTGTTTTTT
TRBV18,NA,TRBD1,TRBJ1-3,CASSPSQGARSGNTIYF,TGTGCCAGCTCACCGTCGCAGGGGGCCCGCTCTGGAAACACCATATATTTT
TRBV6-2/TRBV6-3,NA,TRBD2,TRBJ2-7,CASSGLAGGYEQYF,TGTGCCAGCAGCGGACTAGCGGGAGGGTACGAGCAGTACTTC
TRBV5-6,once,NA,TRBJ1-5,CASSLTGNQPQHF,TGTGCCAGCAGCTTAACAGGAAATCAGCCCCAGCATTTT